This entry lists 21 T cell receptor beta chains sequenced from one sample in a study of response to subunit inactivated influenza vaccine. TCRdb recomputed calls from the RT-PCR reads with MiXCR, one row per CDR3 protein. The table lists around 200,000 distinct CDR3 sequences, 13% to 15% of them singletons. Sample: CD8+ T cells sorted from PBMCs, taken 5 days after vaccination. These receptors were collected from a man aged 50 or older who received an inactivated influenza vaccine.

The chain links TRBV6-5 to TRBJ2-5; 7 nucleotides match TRBD2. V trimming: 2 bases; J trimming: 4 bases; junction bases outside the gene matches: 7. Germline V gene lookup returns CDR1 MNHEY and CDR2 SVGAGI. CDR3 length: 15 residues. This CDR3 is CASSYVGGPGETQYF. CDR3 DNA sequence: TGTGCCAGCAGTTACGTGGGAGGGCCTGGAGAGACCCAGTACTTC.

This clonotype came up a few times. This chain joins TRBV28 and TRBJ1-1, with D possibly matching TRBD1 (5 bases). V gave up 2 bases and J gave up 9 bases, with 7 bases separating them. The CDR3 has 11 amino acids. CDR1 is MDHEN, CDR2 SYDVKM, per germline. Written as DNA, the CDR3 is TGTGCCAGCAGTTTACGACAGAAAGCTTTCTTT. Amino acids: CASSLRQKAFF.

CDR3 sequence: CASTPASPHGELFF. The CDR3 DNA reads TGCGCCAGCACCCCAGCTAGCCCCCACGGGGAGCTGTTTTTT. The gene calls are TRBV5-1 and TRBJ2-2; tentative D call: TRBD2 (5 bases). Germline-derived CDR1 and CDR2 are SGHRS and YFSETQ. V shed 6 bases and J shed 7 bases, with 16 bases lying between them. The CDR3 totals 14 residues. Looking up the rest from reference TRBV5-1 and TRBJ2-2 gives the full variable domain: KAGVTQTPRYLIKTRGQQVTLSCSPISGHRSVSWYQQTPGQGLQFLFEYFSETQRNKGNFPGRFSGRQFSNSRSEMNVSTLELGDSALYLCASTPASPHGELFFGEGSRLTVL.

This clonotype was seen only a few times. The chain joins TRBV28 to TRBJ2-7; 11 bases align to TRBD2. Germline V gives CDR1 MDHEN, CDR2 SYDVKM. Unmatched junction bases numbered 3, after V lost 5 bases and J lost 3 bases. CDR3 length: 14 amino acids. The CDR3 is CASSLSGRVYEQYF. The CDR3 nucleotides read TGTGCCAGCAGTCTTAGCGGGAGGGTCTACGAGCAGTACTTC.

This chain joins TRBV7-9 and TRBJ2-3; TRBD1 or TRBD2 may be the D gene (5 bases each). CDR1 and CDR2 (germline): SEHNR, FQNEAQ (reference sequence). The ends were cut back, 1 base at V and 2 bases at J, with 13 bases in the middle. The CDR3 consists of 16 residues. This chain's CDR3 is CASSLEVGEITDTQYF. The CDR3, as DNA: TGTGCCAGCAGCTTAGAAGTGGGGGAAATCACAGATACGCAGTATTTT.

A few counts support this clonotype. As DNA, the CDR3 is TGTGCCTCAAAGGGGGTAAGCTCCTACGAGCAGTACTTC. This codes for CASKGVSSYEQYF. The rearrangement joins TRBV30 to TRBJ2-7; D perhaps matches TRBD1 (6 bases). The CDR3 covers 13 residues. CDR1 is GTSNPN and CDR2 is SVGIG in the germline V gene (reference sequence). With 7 bases removed from V and 0 bases from J, the gap between germline ends came to 13 bases. Full variable domain (outside the CDR3, taken from reference TRBV30 and TRBJ2-7): SQTIHQWPATLVQPVGSPLSLECTVEGTSNPNLYWYRQAAGRGLQLLFYSVGIGQISSEVPQNLSASRPQDRQFILSSKKLLLSDSGFYLCASKGVSSYEQYFGPGTRLTVT.

CDR3 coding DNA: TGTGCCAGCAGTTTACAGGGTTCTTTCCACGAGCAGTACTTC. This sequence encodes CASSLQGSFHEQYF. The V call is TRBV27, the J call TRBJ2-7, with TRBD1 as a possible D gene (5 bases). Looked up from germline, CDR1 is MNHEY and CDR2 is SMNVEV (reference sequence). Trimming took off 2 bases at V and 5 bases at J, with 13 bases between the two ends. The CDR3 loop spans 14 amino acids.

Comments on this clonotype: The junction and the germline gene differ at one end; a read error may be behind it. The chain joins TRBV20-1 to TRBJ1-4; 9 bases match TRBD1. CDR3 size: 15 residues. Germline V CDR1 and CDR2: DFQATT, SNEGSKA (reference sequence). The CDR3 DNA follows: TGCAGTGGCCGGGACAGGGAGGCAACTAATGAAGAACTGTTTTTT. Translation gives CSGRDREATNEELFF.

V and J are TRBV29-1 and TRBJ2-1; a possible D gene is TRBD1 (5 bases). Germline CDR1 is SQVTM and CDR2 is ANQGSEA. The CDR3 loop spans 13 amino acids. The V end was cut by 4 bases, the J end by 4 bases, with 11 bases between. CDR3 sequence: CSVARQSYNEQFF. In DNA form, the CDR3 reads TGCAGCGTTGCCAGACAGTCATACAATGAGCAGTTCTTC.

This clonotype was observed many times. V is TRBV28 and J is TRBJ1-2; D unresolved. Germline V lookup: CDR1 MDHEN, CDR2 SYDVKM. Trimming removed 5 bases from V and 7 bases from J, with 20 bases in between. The CDR3 is 15 residues long. CDR3 residues: CASSPVSLEGGGYTF. The CDR3 coding sequence is TGTGCCAGCAGTCCCGTGAGCCTCGAGGGTGGTGGCTACACCTTC.

The rearrangement links TRBV27 to TRBJ2-1, with a possible D match to TRBD1 (6 bases). V lost 8 bases to trimming and J lost 5 bases, with 10 bases between them. This CDR3 has 12 residues. In germline, CDR1 is MNHEY, CDR2 SMNVEV (reference sequence). DNA for the CDR3: TGTGCCAGCGGACAGCCTAACAATGAGCAGTTCTTC. It yields the protein CASGQPNNEQFF.

The J gene is TRBJ1-3, the V gene TRBV7-9; 8 nucleotides match TRBD1. There are 15 residues in the CDR3. Trimming took 3 bases from V and 4 from J; bases not matched to a gene: 5. Per germline, CDR1 SEHNR and CDR2 FQNEAQ (reference sequence). The CDR3 sequence: CASSFRTGHGNTIYF. In nucleotides, the CDR3 is TGTGCCAGCAGCTTTCGGACAGGGCACGGAAACACCATATATTTT. Full variable domain (outside the CDR3, taken from reference TRBV7-9 and TRBJ1-3): DTGVSQNPRHKITKRGQNVTFRCDPISEHNRLYWYRQTLGQGPEFLTYFQNEAQLEKSRLLSDRFSAERPKGSFSTLEIQRTEQGDSAMYLCASSFRTGHGNTIYFGEGSWLTVV.

The rearrangement uses TRBV11-1 and TRBJ2-2; 15 bases match TRBD2. The CDR3 is made up of 18 amino acids. Germline V gives CDR1 SGHAT, CDR2 FQDESV (reference sequence). V was clipped by 6 bases and J by 0 bases; unmatched bases: 5. This CDR3 is CASRSGLAGGTNTGELFF. In DNA, the CDR3 is TGTGCCAGCAGATCGGGACTAGCGGGGGGAACGAACACCGGGGAGCTGTTTTTT.

The table lists this clonotype with a few counts. The chain employs TRBV6-5 and TRBJ1-6; maybe TRBD1 (5 bases). Germline-derived CDR1 and CDR2 are MNHEY and SVGAGI. Trimming cost V 2 bases and J 9 bases, with 11 bases left between them. CDR3 length: 14 amino acids. The CDR3 loop reads CASSYGGNSSPLHF. In nucleotides, the CDR3 is TGTGCCAGCAGTTACGGGGGAAACTCTTCACCCCTCCACTTT.

J is TRBJ2-7 and V is TRBV20-1; D gene unclear. CDR3 length: 14 residues. In germline, CDR1 is DFQATT, CDR2 SNEGSKA (reference sequence). V lost 0 bases, J lost 0 bases, and 9 bases lay in between. The CDR3 DNA sequence: TGCAGTGCTAGAGAGACCCCTCCCTCCTACGAGCAGTACTTC. Residues: CSARETPPSYEQYF.

The chain joins TRBV27 to TRBJ2-1; D remains ambiguous. Germline CDR1 and CDR2: MNHEY and SMNVEV (reference sequence). CDR3 length equals 16 residues. The germline V and J ends were trimmed by 3 bases and 0 bases, with 12 bases remaining between them. The CDR3 reads CASSFFGFSSYNEQFF. DNA of the CDR3: TGTGCCAGCAGTTTCTTCGGGTTTAGCTCCTACAATGAGCAGTTCTTC.

This clonotype has more than one count but fewer than ten. V and J are TRBV3-1 and TRBJ2-2; tentatively, D is TRBD2 (5 bases). This CDR3 comprises 15 residues. Trimming stripped 0 bases from V and 6 bases from J, with 11 bases between. In germline, CDR1 is LGHDT, CDR2 YNNKEL (reference sequence). The DNA for the CDR3 is TGTGCCAGCAGCCAAGATGAGGGCCTGGCCGGGGAGCTGTTTTTT. It encodes CASSQDEGLAGELFF. Looking up the rest from reference TRBV3-1 and TRBJ2-2 gives the full variable domain: DTAVSQTPKYLVTQMGNDKSIKCEQNLGHDTMYWYKQDSKKFLKIMFSYNNKELIINETVPNRFSPKSPDKAHLNLHINSLELGDSAVYFCASSQDEGLAGELFFGEGSRLTVL.

The V call is TRBV2, the J call TRBJ2-5; D unresolved. The CDR3 is made up of 13 amino acids. Germline CDR1 SNHLY, CDR2 FYNNEI. V shed 4 bases and J shed 2 bases, with 8 bases lying between them. The CDR3 nucleotides read TGTGCCAGCAGTGCTGGGCAGCAAGAGACCCAGTACTTC. Its translation: CASSAGQQETQYF.

The table lists this clonotype with a few counts. The chain employs TRBV27 and TRBJ2-3, with D possibly called TRBD1 or TRBD2 (5 bases each). V lost 4 bases and J 7 bases, leaving 27 bases between the germline ends. The CDR3 consists of 18 residues. Germline V CDR1 and CDR2: MNHEY, SMNVEV (reference sequence). CDR3 nucleotide sequence: TGTGCCAGCAGTTCCTACTTCGACCACGGGACCCAAATTTATACGCAGTATTTT. Amino acid sequence: CASSSYFDHGTQIYTQYF.

This chain joins TRBV5-6 and TRBJ2-2; 12 bases fit TRBD1. Germline assignment: CDR1 SGHDT and CDR2 YYEEEE. Trimming took 9 bases from V and 7 from J; bases not matched to a gene: 4. CDR3 size: 13 residues. The CDR3 protein is CATGTGGIGELFF. The CDR3 nucleotides are TGTGCCACAGGGACAGGGGGCATCGGGGAGCTGTTTTTT.

The chain uses TRBV29-1 and TRBJ2-1, with 7 positions matching TRBD2. Trimming removed 3 bases from V and 8 bases from J; junction bases left unmatched: 10. There are 14 residues in the CDR3. Germline loops: CDR1 SQVTM, CDR2 ANQGSEA. The CDR3 DNA sequence: TGCAGCGTTGATCAAGCGGGGCACGGATATGAGCAGTTCTTC. Encoded protein: CSVDQAGHGYEQFF.